This TCR beta chain came from a study of control samples from healthy donors and cancer patients. Data came from immunoSEQ multiplex PCR; TCRdb stores just in-frame clones and leaves some out. The sample has 94,000 or so clones; about 81% are singletons. V was pared by 8 bases and J by 1 base, with 12 bases between. The CDR3 is 15 residues long. CDR1 and CDR2 from the germline V gene are SNHLY and FYNNEI. The V gene is TRBV2, the J gene TRBJ1-6, with a weak D call TRBD1 (5 bases). This TCR was recovered from a man aged 70 or older with lung cancer. Sequencing was done on a sample of PBMCs. The DNA for the CDR3 is TGTGCCAGCCGGGCAGGGCAATCCTATAATTCACCCCTCCACTTT. Amino acid sequence: CASRAGQSYNSPLHF.